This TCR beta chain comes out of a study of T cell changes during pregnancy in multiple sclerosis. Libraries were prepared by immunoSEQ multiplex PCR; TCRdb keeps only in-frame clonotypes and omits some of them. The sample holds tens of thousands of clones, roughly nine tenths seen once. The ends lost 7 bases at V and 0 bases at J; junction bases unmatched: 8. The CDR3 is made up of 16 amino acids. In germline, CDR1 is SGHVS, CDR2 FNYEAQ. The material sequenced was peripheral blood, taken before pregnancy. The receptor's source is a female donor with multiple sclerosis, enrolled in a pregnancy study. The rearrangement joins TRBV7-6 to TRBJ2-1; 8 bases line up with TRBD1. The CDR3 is CASTRRQGSSYNEQFF. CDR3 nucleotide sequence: TGTGCCAGCACACGGCGACAGGGGAGCTCCTACAATGAGCAGTTCTTC.